This section outlines one T cell receptor beta chain sequence together with its context. The data originate from a study of CD8 T cells in Susac syndrome. The authors reverse transcribed about 0.5 to 1 ug RNA with random hexamers. Amplification of TCR beta CDR3 spanned 54 Vbeta and 13 Jbeta via immunoSEQ multiplex PCR. From the immunoSEQ multiplex PCR reads, TCRdb called clonotypes with MiXCR, one entry per CDR3 protein. The sample yields about 160,000 distinct CDR3 sequences, roughly 95% seen once. Bulk CD8+ and CD4+ cells came from magnetic negative isolation; CD8+ TEMRA by FACS. The material sequenced was CD4+ T cells from PBMCs. The receptor's source is a human donor with multiple sclerosis.

The CDR3 spells CSVAAHLRPLEEQYF. As DNA, the CDR3 is TGCAGCGTTGCGGCACACTTAAGACCGTTGGAAGAGCAGTACTTC. The chain is built from TRBV29-1 and TRBJ2-7; no firm D call. The CDR3 spans 15 residues. Germline assignment: CDR1 SQVTM and CDR2 ANQGSEA. The V and J ends lost 4 bases and 7 bases respectively, with 23 bases between them.